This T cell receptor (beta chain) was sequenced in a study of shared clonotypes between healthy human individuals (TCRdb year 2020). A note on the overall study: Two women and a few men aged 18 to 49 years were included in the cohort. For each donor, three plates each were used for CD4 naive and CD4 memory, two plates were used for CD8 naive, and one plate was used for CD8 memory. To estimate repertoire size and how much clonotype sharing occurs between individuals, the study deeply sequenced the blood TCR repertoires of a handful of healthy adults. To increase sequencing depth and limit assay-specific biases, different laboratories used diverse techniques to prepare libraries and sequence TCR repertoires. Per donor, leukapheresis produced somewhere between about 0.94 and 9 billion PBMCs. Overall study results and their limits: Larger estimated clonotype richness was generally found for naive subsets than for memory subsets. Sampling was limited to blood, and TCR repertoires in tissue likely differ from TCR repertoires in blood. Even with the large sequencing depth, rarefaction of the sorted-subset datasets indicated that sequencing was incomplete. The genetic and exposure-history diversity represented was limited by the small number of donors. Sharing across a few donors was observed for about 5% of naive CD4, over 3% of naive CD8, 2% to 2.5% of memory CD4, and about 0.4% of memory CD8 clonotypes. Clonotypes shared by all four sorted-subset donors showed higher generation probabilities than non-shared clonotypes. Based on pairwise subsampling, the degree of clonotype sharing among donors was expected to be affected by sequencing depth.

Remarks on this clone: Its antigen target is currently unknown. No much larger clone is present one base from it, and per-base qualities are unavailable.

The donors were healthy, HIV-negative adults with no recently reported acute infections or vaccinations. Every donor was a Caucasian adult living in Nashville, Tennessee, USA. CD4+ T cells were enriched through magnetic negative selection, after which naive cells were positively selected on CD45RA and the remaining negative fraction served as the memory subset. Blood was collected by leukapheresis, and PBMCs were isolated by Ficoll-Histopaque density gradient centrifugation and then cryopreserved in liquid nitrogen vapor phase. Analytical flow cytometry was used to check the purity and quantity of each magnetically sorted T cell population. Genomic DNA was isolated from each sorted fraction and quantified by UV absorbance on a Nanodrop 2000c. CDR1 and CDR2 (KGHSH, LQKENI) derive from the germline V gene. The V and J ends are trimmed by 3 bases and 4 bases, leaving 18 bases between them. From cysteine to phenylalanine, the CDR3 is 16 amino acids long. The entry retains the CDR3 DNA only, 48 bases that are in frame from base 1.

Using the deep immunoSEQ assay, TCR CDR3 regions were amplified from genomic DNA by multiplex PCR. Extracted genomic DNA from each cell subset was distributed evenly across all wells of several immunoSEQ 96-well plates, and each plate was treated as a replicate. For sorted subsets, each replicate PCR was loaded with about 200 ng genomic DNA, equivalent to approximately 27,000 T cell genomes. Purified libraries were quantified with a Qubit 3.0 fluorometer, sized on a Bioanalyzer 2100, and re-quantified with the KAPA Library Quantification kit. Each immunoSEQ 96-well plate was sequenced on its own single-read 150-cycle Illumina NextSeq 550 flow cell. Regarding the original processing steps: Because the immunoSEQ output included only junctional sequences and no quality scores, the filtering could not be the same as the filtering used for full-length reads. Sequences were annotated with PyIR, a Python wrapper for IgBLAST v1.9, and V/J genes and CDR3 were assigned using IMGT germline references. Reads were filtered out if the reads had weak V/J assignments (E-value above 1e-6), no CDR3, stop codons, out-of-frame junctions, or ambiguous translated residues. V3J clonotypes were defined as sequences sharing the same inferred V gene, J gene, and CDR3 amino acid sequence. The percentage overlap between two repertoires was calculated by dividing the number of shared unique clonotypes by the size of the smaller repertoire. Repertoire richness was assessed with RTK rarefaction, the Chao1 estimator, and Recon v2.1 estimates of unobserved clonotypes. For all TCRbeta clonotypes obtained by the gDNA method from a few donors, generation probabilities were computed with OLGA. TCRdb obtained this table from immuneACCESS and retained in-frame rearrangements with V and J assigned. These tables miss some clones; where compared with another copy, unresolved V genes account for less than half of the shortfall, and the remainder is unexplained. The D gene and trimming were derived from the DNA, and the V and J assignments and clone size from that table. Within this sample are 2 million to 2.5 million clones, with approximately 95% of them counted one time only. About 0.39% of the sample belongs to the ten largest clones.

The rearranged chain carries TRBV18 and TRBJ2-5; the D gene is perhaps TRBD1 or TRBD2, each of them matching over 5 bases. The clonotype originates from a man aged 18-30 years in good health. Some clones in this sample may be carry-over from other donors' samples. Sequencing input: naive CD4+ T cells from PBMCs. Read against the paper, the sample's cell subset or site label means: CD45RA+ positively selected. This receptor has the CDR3 CASSPRGDSRGETQYF. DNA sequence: TGTGCCAGCTCACCGAGGGGAGACAGCCGGGGAGAGACCCAGTACTTC.